A single sample gave rise to the 30 T cell receptor beta chains below, sequenced in a study of blood T cell repertoires in COVID-19. Generated by immunoSEQ multiplex PCR, the TCRdb table keeps only in-frame clones and is missing some. The data hold 75,000 to 100,000 clones, with roughly 87% observed a single time. The sequenced sample was peripheral blood. These receptors came from a man aged 70 or older with acute or convalescent COVID-19.

This clone has just one count. This chain joins TRBV6-6 and TRBJ1-2; 8 bases match TRBD1. The CDR3 covers 14 residues. Germline V CDR1 and CDR2: MNHNY, SVGAGI (reference sequence). Trimming took 5 bases from V and 4 from J; bases not matched to a gene: 6. The CDR3 sequence is CASSRGGTGYGYTF. CDR3 DNA sequence: TGTGCCAGCAGTCGGGGGGGGACAGGCTATGGCTACACCTTC.

This chain links TRBV19 with TRBJ2-1, with TRBD2 identical over 9 bases. The CDR3 totals 19 residues. Unmatched junction bases numbered 25, after V lost 7 bases and J lost 9 bases. The germline V gene encodes CDR1 LNHDA and CDR2 SQIVND (reference sequence). CDR3 sequence reads: CASKDGTGGAGGPDGEQFF. CDR3 DNA: TGTGCCAGTAAAGACGGAACAGGAGGGGCGGGAGGGCCGGACGGTGAGCAGTTCTTC.

The J gene is TRBJ2-1, the V gene TRBV7-2; D is perhaps TRBD2 (6 bases). The germline V gene encodes CDR1 SGHTA and CDR2 FQGNSA. The ends were cut back, 10 bases at V and 2 bases at J, with 18 bases in the middle. The CDR3 is 15 residues long. The CDR3 spells CAINRGFSPYNEQFF. The CDR3 DNA reads TGTGCCATCAACCGGGGGTTTAGTCCCTACAATGAGCAGTTCTTC.

The rearrangement uses TRBV7-2 and TRBJ1-2; TRBD1 matches at 7 bases. The germline CDR1 and CDR2 sequences are SGHTA and FQGNSA. V shed 5 bases, J shed 4 bases, and the junction held 7 bases outside the gene matches. The CDR3 loop spans 14 amino acids. The CDR3 loop is CASSGSGTVYGYTF. As DNA, the CDR3 is TGTGCCAGCAGCGGATCCGGGACAGTCTATGGCTACACCTTC.

The chain is built from TRBV28 and TRBJ1-2, with no clear D. The length of the CDR3 is 14 residues. The V end lost 3 bases, the J end lost 4 bases, and 12 bases lay between the germline ends. Per the germline V gene, CDR1 is MDHEN and CDR2 is SYDVKM. CDR3 coding DNA: TGTGCCAGCAGTTTCCCTACAGCCTCCTATGGCTACACCTTC. It specifies CASSFPTASYGYTF.

The chain couples TRBV29-1 to TRBJ2-1; a weak D match, TRBD1 (6 bases). The V gene's germline CDR1 is SQVTM and CDR2 ANQGSEA. CDR3 length equals 13 residues. Deletions cut 4 bases from V and 0 bases from J, with 7 bases between. This CDR3 is CSVGTVSYNEQFF. The CDR3 coding sequence is TGCAGCGTTGGGACAGTCTCCTACAATGAGCAGTTCTTC.

This chain links TRBV3-1 (or the pseudogene TRBV3-2) with TRBJ2-5; 10 nucleotides align to TRBD1. The ends lost 2 bases at V and 7 bases at J; junction bases unmatched: 10. Germline CDR1 and CDR2: LGHDT and YNNKEL (reference sequence). The CDR3 is 16 amino acids. CDR3 sequence (DNA): TGTGCCAGCAGCCAAACGACAGGGGGCGCGTTAGGGACCCAGTACTTC. Encoded protein: CASSQTTGGALGTQYF.

The rearrangement uses TRBV18 and TRBJ1-2; D may be TRBD1 (5 bases). The CDR3 length is 16 residues. Germline lookup yields CDR1 KGHSH and CDR2 LQKENI. The V end was cut by 2 bases, the J end by 4 bases, with 17 bases between. CDR3 nucleotide sequence: TGTGCCAGCTCACCATATTCAGCTACGCAGGGCTATGGCTACACCTTC. Protein: CASSPYSATQGYGYTF.

The chain recombines TRBV13 with TRBJ2-3; unclear D gene. The CDR3 contains 13 residues. Trimming pared 5 bases from V and 4 bases from J, leaving 10 bases between. In germline, CDR1 is PRHDT, CDR2 FYEKMQ (reference sequence). The CDR3 DNA follows: TGTGCCAGCAGCCTACCAGGCGCAGATACGCAGTATTTT. It specifies CASSLPGADTQYF.

This chain uses TRBV18 with TRBJ1-2, with 10 bases fitting TRBD1. The CDR3 sequence is 16 residues long. V lost 3 bases and J lost 2; bases outside the gene matches: 6. Germline CDR1 is KGHSH and CDR2 is LQKENI. The CDR3 protein is CASSPTGQGSNYGYTF. In nucleotides, the CDR3 is TGTGCCAGCTCACCCACGGGACAGGGGAGCAACTATGGCTACACCTTC. The complete variable domain, with remaining parts taken from reference TRBV18 and TRBJ1-2, reads NAGVMQNPRHLVRRRGQEARLRCSPMKGHSHVYWYRQLPEEGLKFMVYLQKENIIDESGMPKERFSAEFPKEGPSILRIQQVVRGDSAAYFCASSPTGQGSNYGYTFGSGTRLTVV.

The chain employs TRBV10-3 and TRBJ2-7; D not resolved. Per germline, CDR1 ENHRY and CDR2 SYGVKD. The CDR3 sequence is 13 residues long. V gave up 3 bases and J gave up 3 bases, with 9 bases separating them. This CDR3 is CAISDHQDYEQYF. For the CDR3, the DNA is TGTGCCATCAGTGACCACCAGGACTACGAGCAGTACTTC.

CDR3 residues: CASSLSRGRTEAFF. The CDR3 coding sequence is TGTGCCAGCAGCTTATCCAGGGGACGGACTGAAGCTTTCTTT. The chain carries TRBV5-8 and TRBJ1-1; possible D gene TRBD1, 6 bases. Germline V lookup: CDR1 SGHTS, CDR2 YDEGEE. This CDR3 comprises 14 residues. Trimming stripped 2 bases from V and 5 bases from J, with 13 bases between.

The chain carries TRBV6-2 or TRBV6-3 and TRBJ1-5, with 8 bases that match TRBD1. CDR1 MNHEY and CDR2 SVGEGT come from the germline V gene. This CDR3 is built from 15 residues. The ends lost 5 bases at V and 2 bases at J; junction bases unmatched: 5. CDR3 in DNA: TGTGCCAGCAGTCGGACAGGGTTTGGCAATCAGCCCCAGCATTTT. This codes for CASSRTGFGNQPQHF.

This chain joins TRBV7-9 and TRBJ2-6; possible D gene TRBD1, 6 bases. V lost 3 bases, J lost 0 bases, and 9 bases lay in between. This CDR3 has 16 amino acids. Germline values: CDR1 SEHNR, CDR2 FQNEAQ (reference sequence). Written as DNA, the CDR3 is TGTGCCAGCAGCTTGGGGGCCCTCTCTGGGGCCAACGTCCTGACTTTC. Translation gives CASSLGALSGANVLTF.

This sequence joins TRBV27 and TRBJ1-6; D gene ambiguous. In germline, CDR1 is MNHEY, CDR2 SMNVEV (reference sequence). CDR3 length: 16 residues. The germline V and J ends were trimmed by 6 bases and 5 bases, with 17 bases remaining between them. The CDR3 nucleotides read TGTGCCAGCAGCCGCTGGGAGCGGAAGCATAATTCACCCCTCCACTTT. It translates to CASSRWERKHNSPLHF.

The chain recombines TRBV5-6 with TRBJ2-7; 9 bases are shared with TRBD1. Germline loops: CDR1 SGHDT, CDR2 YYEEEE. This CDR3 contains 16 residues. V lost 4 bases to trimming and J lost 2 bases; unmatched junction nucleotides: 10. The CDR3 DNA is TGTGCCAGCAGCATGTCCCGGGACAGGGCGGCCTACGAGCAGTACTTC. Translated, it gives CASSMSRDRAAYEQYF.

The chain recombines TRBV6-5 with TRBJ2-7, with TRBD1 matching over 10 bases. The CDR3 spans 13 residues. Germline V lookup: CDR1 MNHEY, CDR2 SVGAGI. J lost 4 bases, V lost 9 bases, and 6 bases had no gene match. CDR3 sequence: CASKRGQGYEQYF. DNA for the CDR3: TGTGCCAGTAAACGGGGACAGGGGTACGAGCAGTACTTC.

J is TRBJ2-7 and V is TRBV27, with D maybe TRBD1 (6 bases). The ends were cut back, 0 bases at V and 2 bases at J, with 11 bases in the middle. This CDR3 spans 15 amino acids. Germline V gives CDR1 MNHEY, CDR2 SMNVEV (reference sequence). The CDR3 sequence is CASSLSGQLPYEQYF. The CDR3, as DNA: TGTGCCAGCAGTTTATCTGGACAGTTACCCTACGAGCAGTACTTC.

This clone was found once. The V call is TRBV6-2 or TRBV6-3, the J call TRBJ2-1; 12 bases map to TRBD2. Germline loops: CDR1 MNHEY, CDR2 SVGEGT. Germline trimming cut 0 bases from V and 7 bases from J; bases unmatched to any gene: 1. CDR3 size: 15 residues. CDR3 DNA sequence: TGTGCCAGCAGTTACTCCGGACTAGCGGGGAATGAGCAGTTCTTC. Its translation: CASSYSGLAGNEQFF.

The gene calls are TRBV10-3 and TRBJ1-5; a weak D match, TRBD1 (6 bases). V was cut by 5 bases and J by 2 bases, with 13 bases left in between. CDR1 and CDR2 (germline): ENHRY, SYGVKD. The CDR3 is 15 residues long. In DNA, the CDR3 is TGTGCCATCAGTAGGGACAATGTGGGCAATCAGCCCCAGCATTTT. This codes for CAISRDNVGNQPQHF.

The rearrangement links TRBV6-1 to TRBJ2-3, with 8 bases matching TRBD2. Germline loops: CDR1 MNHNS, CDR2 SASEGT. The V and J ends lost 1 base and 2 bases, in that order; junction bases with no gene match: 5. The CDR3 is made up of 16 amino acids. The CDR3 coding sequence is TGTGCCAGCAGTGAAGGAGCGGGGGCCCCCACAGATACGCAGTATTTT. Protein sequence: CASSEGAGAPTDTQYF.

This clone appeared once. This chain joins TRBV11-2 and TRBJ2-2; the match to TRBD2 covers 9 bases. The ends lost 2 bases at V and 7 bases at J; junction bases unmatched: 11. The germline CDR1 and CDR2 sequences are SGHAT and FQNNGV. CDR3 length: 17 amino acids. CDR3 loop: CASSLRPAGGKGGELFF. The CDR3 DNA sequence: TGTGCCAGCAGCTTAAGGCCAGCGGGGGGAAAGGGCGGGGAGCTGTTTTTT.

The V call is TRBV5-1, the J call TRBJ2-1, with TRBD2 matching 9 bases. V gave up 4 bases and J gave up 1 base; unmatched junction bases: 3. The CDR3 totals 15 residues. Germline CDR1 and CDR2: SGHRS and YFSETQ. CDR3 sequence reads: CASSAAGGSYNEQFF. The CDR3 region has the DNA TGCGCCAGCAGCGCGGCGGGAGGGTCCTACAATGAGCAGTTCTTC.

The chain recombines TRBV28 with TRBJ1-5; D is unresolved. The germline CDR1 and CDR2 sequences are MDHEN and SYDVKM. The CDR3 has 16 amino acids. Trimming shortened V by 5 bases and J by 6 bases, and 20 bases separated the two germline ends. The CDR3 DNA follows: TGTGCCAGCAGTCCCGCGGGAGTGACTGTAAGTCAGCCCCAGCATTTT. The encoded protein is CASSPAGVTVSQPQHF.

The genes are TRBV28 and TRBJ2-3; D is unclear. The V and J ends lost 7 bases and 4 bases respectively, with 21 bases between them. Looked up from germline, CDR1 is MDHEN and CDR2 is SYDVKM. CDR3 length equals 16 residues. The CDR3 is CASTRFYGTHADTQYF. CDR3 coding DNA: TGTGCCAGCACGAGGTTCTACGGCACACACGCAGATACGCAGTATTTT.

The rearrangement links TRBV5-4 to TRBJ2-1, with TRBD2 identical over 9 bases. Trimming at V came to 0 bases and at J to 0 bases, leaving 4 bases not matched to a gene. The CDR3 is made up of 17 amino acids. CDR1 is SGHNT and CDR2 is YYREEE in the germline V gene (reference sequence). This CDR3 reads CASSLGGGASSYNEQFF. CDR3 coding DNA: TGTGCCAGCAGCTTGGGCGGGGGGGCGAGCTCCTACAATGAGCAGTTCTTC.

This clone was found once. The chain carries TRBV18 and TRBJ2-3, with 10 positions matching TRBD1. Germline CDR1 is KGHSH and CDR2 is LQKENI. V lost 5 bases, J lost 2 bases, and 13 bases stayed unmatched. The CDR3 is 18 residues long. The CDR3: CASSTSSWDRGNTDTQYF. For the CDR3, the DNA is TGTGCCAGCTCAACATCCTCGTGGGACAGGGGAAACACAGATACGCAGTATTTT.

The chain employs TRBV11-2 and TRBJ1-2; 10 nucleotides match TRBD1. The CDR3 sequence is 17 residues long. Germline lookup yields CDR1 SGHAT and CDR2 FQNNGV. J lost 8 bases, V lost 4 bases, and 16 bases had no gene match. In DNA, the CDR3 is TGTGCCAGCAGCTGGGCAGGGGACAGGGGAAGAGGGGGCGGCTACACCTTC. Translating gives CASSWAGDRGRGGGYTF.

The chain is built from TRBV29-1 and TRBJ2-1; 13 bases fit TRBD2. Germline CDR1 is SQVTM and CDR2 is ANQGSEA. J gave up 8 bases and V 6 bases, and 7 bases lay outside the gene matches. CDR3 length: 14 amino acids. The DNA of the CDR3 is TGCAGCGTCTCAGGACTAGCGGGAGTTGATGAGCAGTTCTTC. As protein: CSVSGLAGVDEQFF.

This chain joins TRBV7-9 and TRBJ1-2, with a possible D match to TRBD1 (6 bases). Looked up from germline, CDR1 is SEHNR and CDR2 is FQNEAQ (reference sequence). V lost 1 base and J lost 9, with 9 bases in between. This CDR3 has 12 residues. For the CDR3, the DNA is TGTGCCAGCAGCTTAGACAGGGAAAGCTACACCTTC. Its translation: CASSLDRESYTF.